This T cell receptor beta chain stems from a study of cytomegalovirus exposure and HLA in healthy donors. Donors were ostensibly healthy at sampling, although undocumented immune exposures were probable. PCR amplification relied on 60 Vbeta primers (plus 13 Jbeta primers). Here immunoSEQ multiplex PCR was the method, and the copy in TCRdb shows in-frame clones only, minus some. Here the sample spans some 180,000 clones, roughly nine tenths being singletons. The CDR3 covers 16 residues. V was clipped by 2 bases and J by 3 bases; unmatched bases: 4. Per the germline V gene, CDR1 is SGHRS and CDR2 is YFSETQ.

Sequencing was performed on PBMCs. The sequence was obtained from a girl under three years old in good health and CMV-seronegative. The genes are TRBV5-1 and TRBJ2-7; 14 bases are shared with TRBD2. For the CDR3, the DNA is TGCGCCAGCAGCTTTGGACTAGCGGGAGGAGGCTACGAGCAGTACTTC. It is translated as CASSFGLAGGGYEQYF. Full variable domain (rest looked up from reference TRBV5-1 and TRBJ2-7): KAGVTQTPRYLIKTRGQQVTLSCSPISGHRSVSWYQQTPGQGLQFLFEYFSETQRNKGNFPGRFSGRQFSNSRSEMNVSTLELGDSALYLCASSFGLAGGGYEQYFGPGTRLTVT.